Presented here are 12 T cell receptor beta chains from one specimen sequenced in a study of untreated major depressive disorder. TCRdb's copy holds only in-frame clones and misses some; the assay was immunoSEQ multiplex PCR. Here the sample spans just over 20,000 clones, approximately 89% being singletons. The sample comprised CD4+ T cells from PBMCs. The receptor source for this set is a woman aged 25 to 39 in good health.

The chain recombines TRBV27 with TRBJ2-7; 7 bases fit TRBD1. J lost 0 bases, V lost 6 bases, and 8 bases had no gene match. The germline V gene encodes CDR1 MNHEY and CDR2 SMNVEV (reference sequence). The CDR3 runs to 15 residues. The CDR3 loop reads CASRAGTVNSYEQYF. CDR3 bases: TGTGCCAGCAGGGCCGGGACAGTAAACTCCTACGAGCAGTACTTC.

CDR3 amino acids: CASSYPGREAFF. CDR3 nucleotides: TGTGCCAGCAGTTACCCCGGGAGGGAAGCTTTCTTT. The chain has TRBV6-5 and TRBJ1-1, with D unresolved. Germline-derived CDR1 and CDR2 are MNHEY and SVGAGI. The CDR3 runs 12 residues. Trimming left V 2 bases short and J 8 bases short, with 9 bases between.

The count of this clone is one. The CDR3 sequence: CAWKVGGFSGYTF. In DNA, the CDR3 is TGTGCCTGGAAAGTGGGGGGCTTCTCTGGCTACACCTTC. This chain joins TRBV30 and TRBJ1-2; D perhaps matches TRBD1 (6 bases). The CDR3 covers 13 residues. V lost 4 bases and J lost 7, with 16 bases in between. Germline V gene lookup returns CDR1 GTSNPN and CDR2 SVGIG (reference sequence).

The chain is built from TRBV19 and TRBJ1-1; no clear D gene. CDR1 is LNHDA, CDR2 SQIVND, per germline (reference sequence). There are 14 residues in the CDR3. Trimming stripped 4 bases from V and 0 bases from J, with 9 bases between. CDR3 in amino acids: CASSTRTVNTEAFF. CDR3 bases: TGTGCCAGTAGTACCAGGACGGTGAACACTGAAGCTTTCTTT.

This clone turned up a few times. This chain joins TRBV18 and TRBJ1-5, with D tentatively TRBD1 (5 bases). CDR1 KGHSH and CDR2 LQKENI come from the germline V gene. Trimming took off 6 bases at V and 1 base at J, with 16 bases between the two ends. This CDR3 has 16 amino acids. The CDR3 nucleotides are TGTGCCAGCTCCCCAAGAGGGCGGGGGAGCAATCAGCCCCAGCATTTT. It codes for CASSPRGRGSNQPQHF. The full variable domain, with the rest looked up from reference TRBV18 and TRBJ1-5, is NAGVMQNPRHLVRRRGQEARLRCSPMKGHSHVYWYRQLPEEGLKFMVYLQKENIIDESGMPKERFSAEFPKEGPSILRIQQVVRGDSAAYFCASSPRGRGSNQPQHFGDGTRLSIL.

The chain combines TRBV9 with TRBJ2-3; no clear D. CDR1 and CDR2 (germline): SGDLS, YYNGEE. Deletions cut 2 bases from V and 0 bases from J, with 1 base between. This CDR3 contains 12 residues. CDR3 loop: CASSVSTDTQYF. For the CDR3, the DNA is TGTGCCAGCAGCGTTAGCACAGATACGCAGTATTTT.

V is TRBV27 and J is TRBJ1-2, with D maybe TRBD1 (6 bases). Trimming cost V 5 bases and J 2 bases, with 15 bases left between them. CDR3 length equals 15 residues. Per the germline V gene, CDR1 is MNHEY and CDR2 is SMNVEV (reference sequence). CDR3 nucleotide sequence: TGTGCCAGCAGTCGGGGGGGCTTGAGGAACTATGGCTACACCTTC. Its translation: CASSRGGLRNYGYTF.

This rearrangement joins TRBV29-1 to TRBJ2-3; D gene ambiguous. The germline V gene has CDR1 SQVTM and CDR2 ANQGSEA. Deletions cut 4 bases from V and 2 bases from J, with 13 bases between. The CDR3 sequence is 14 residues long. DNA of the CDR3: TGCAGCGTTGCTGGCCAGTCCAACACAGATACGCAGTATTTT. Translated, it gives CSVAGQSNTDTQYF.

The V gene is TRBV2, the J gene TRBJ2-3, with D perhaps TRBD1 or TRBD2 (6 bases each). From germline, CDR1 is SNHLY and CDR2 FYNNEI. This CDR3 has 13 residues. V was pared by 8 bases and J by 7 bases, with 16 bases between. The CDR3 nucleotides are TGTGCCAGCGAAACAGAGGGGGGAAATACGCAGTATTTT. Protein product: CASETEGGNTQYF.

The chain is built from TRBV2 and TRBJ2-5; D is unresolved. Germline CDR1 and CDR2: SNHLY and FYNNEI. Trimming stripped 6 bases from V and 6 bases from J, with 11 bases between. The CDR3 has 12 amino acids. The CDR3 coding sequence is TGTGCCAGCAGCGGAGCTGGGAAGACCCAGTACTTC. Translation: CASSGAGKTQYF.

The chain is built from TRBV7-2 and TRBJ2-1, with 9 bases matching TRBD2. J lost 7 bases, V lost 3 bases, and 10 bases had no gene match. The germline gives CDR1 SGHTA, CDR2 FQGNSA. CDR3 length: 16 amino acids. CDR3 protein: CASSLRAMTSGNEQFF. DNA of the CDR3: TGTGCCAGCAGCTTGAGGGCCATGACTAGCGGTAATGAGCAGTTCTTC.

This rearrangement joins TRBV6-1 to TRBJ1-1, with 8 bases aligning to TRBD1. CDR1 is MNHNS, CDR2 SASEGT, per germline. V dropped 7 bases and J dropped 1; count of bases not matched to a gene: 5. CDR3 length equals 14 residues. The CDR3 region is CASNIGQGNTEAFF. CDR3 coding DNA: TGTGCCAGCAACATTGGACAGGGGAACACTGAAGCTTTCTTT.